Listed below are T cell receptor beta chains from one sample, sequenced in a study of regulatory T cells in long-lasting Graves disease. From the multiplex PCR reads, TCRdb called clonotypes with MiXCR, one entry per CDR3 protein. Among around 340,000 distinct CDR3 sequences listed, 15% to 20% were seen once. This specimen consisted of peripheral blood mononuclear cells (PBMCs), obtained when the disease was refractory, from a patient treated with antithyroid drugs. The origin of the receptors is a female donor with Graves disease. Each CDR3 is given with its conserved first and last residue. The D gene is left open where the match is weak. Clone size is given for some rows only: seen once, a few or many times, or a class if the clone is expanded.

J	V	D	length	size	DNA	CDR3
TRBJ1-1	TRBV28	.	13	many	TGTGCCAGCACGGACAGTGTGAACACTGAAGCTTTCTTT	CASTDSVNTEAFF
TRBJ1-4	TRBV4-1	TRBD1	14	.	TGCGCCAGCAGCATGGGACAGGAGGGGGAAAAACTGTTTTTT	CASSMGQEGEKLFF
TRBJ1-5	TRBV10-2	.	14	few	TGCGCCAGCAGTGAGACAGGGCTTAATCAGCCCCAGCATTTT	CASSETGLNQPQHF
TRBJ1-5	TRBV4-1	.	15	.	TGCGCCAGCAGCCAAGTTAGGGGTAGCAATCAGCCCCAGCATTTT	CASSQVRGSNQPQHF
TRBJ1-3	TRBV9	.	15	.	TGTGCCAGCAGCGTAAGGGCCTTCTCTGGAAACACCATATATTTT	CASSVRAFSGNTIYF
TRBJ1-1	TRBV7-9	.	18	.	TGTGCCAGCAGCCCCCGCCAGGGAGGACGTCTCATGAACACTGAAGCTTTCTTT	CASSPRQGGRLMNTEAFF
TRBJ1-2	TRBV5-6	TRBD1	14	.	TGTGCCAGCAGCCGGAGGACAGGATTAGTTGGCTACACCTTC	CASSRRTGLVGYTF
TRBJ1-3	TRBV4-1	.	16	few	TGCGCCAGCAGCCAACCAACAGGGAGTCCTGGAAACACCATATATTTT	CASSQPTGSPGNTIYF
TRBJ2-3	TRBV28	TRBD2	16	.	TGTGCCAGCACCCGGGATTCTAGCGGGATCGCAGATACGCAGTATTTT	CASTRDSSGIADTQYF
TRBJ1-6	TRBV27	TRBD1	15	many	TGTGCCAGCAGTTCTTGGGACAGCTATAATTCACCCCTCCACTTT	CASSSWDSYNSPLHF
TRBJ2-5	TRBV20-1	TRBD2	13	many	TGCAGTGCTAGACTAGCGGGAGAAGAGACCCAGTACTTC	CSARLAGEETQYF
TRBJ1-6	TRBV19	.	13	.	TGTGCCAGTAGAAATATCCCCCAGGGCACCCTCCACTTT	CASRNIPQGTLHF
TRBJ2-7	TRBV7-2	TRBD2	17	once	TGTGCCAGCAGCCAAGATCAGACTAGCGGGAGGAGTAGCGAGCAGTACTTC	CASSQDQTSGRSSEQYF
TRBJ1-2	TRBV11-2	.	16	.	TGCGCCAGCAGCAGAGGTACCGCAGGCGGGAACTATGGCTACACCTTC	CASSRGTAGGNYGYTF
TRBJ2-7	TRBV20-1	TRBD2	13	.	TGCAGTGCACCGGGACTAGCGACTCACGAGCAGTACTTC	CSAPGLATHEQYF
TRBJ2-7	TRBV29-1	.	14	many	TGCAGCGTTGCAACGGGACACTTTTCGTACGAGCAGTACTTC	CSVATGHFSYEQYF
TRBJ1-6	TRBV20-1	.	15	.	TGCAGTGCTCACCGCAACAACAGATATAATTCACCCCTCCACTTT	CSAHRNNRYNSPLHF
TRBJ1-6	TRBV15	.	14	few	TGTGCCACCAGCAGAGGTCAGGATAATTCACCCCTCCACTTT	CATSRGQDNSPLHF
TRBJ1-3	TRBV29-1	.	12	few	TGCAGCGCCCTGGGGCTTGGAAACACCATATATTTT	CSALGLGNTIYF
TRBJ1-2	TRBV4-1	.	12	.	TGCGCCAGCAGCCAAGGGGGGATAATTTACACCTTC	CASSQGGIIYTF
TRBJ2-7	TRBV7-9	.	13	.	TGTGCCAGCAGCTTAGCGGGGGGGACAAGGACCTACTTC	CASSLAGGTRTYF
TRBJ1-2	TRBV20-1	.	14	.	TGCAGTGCTAGTTCAGGTCCTGCAAACTATGGCTACACCTTC	CSASSGPANYGYTF
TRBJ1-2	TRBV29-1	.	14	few	TGCAGCGTTGAATTGAGCCCTCACCGGAATGGCTACACCTTC	CSVELSPHRNGYTF
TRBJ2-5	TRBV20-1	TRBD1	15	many	TGCAGTGCTCTCGCCCCGGACAGGGGGCAAGAGACCCAGTACTTC	CSALAPDRGQETQYF
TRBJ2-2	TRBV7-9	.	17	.	TGTGCCAGCAGCAGTCCGAGGGGCAGGTTATACACCGGGGAGCTGTTTTTT	CASSSPRGRLYTGELFF
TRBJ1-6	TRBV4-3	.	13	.	TGCGCCAGCAGCCAAGATCCGGGGATGCCCCTCCACTTT	CASSQDPGMPLHF
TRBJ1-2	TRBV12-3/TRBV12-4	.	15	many	TGTGCCAGCAGTTTAGATAGGGCCGCCAGTCTTGGCTACACCTTC	CASSLDRAASLGYTF
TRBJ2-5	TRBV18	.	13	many	TGTGCCAGCTCACCACCGCTTGCGGAGACCCAGTACTTC	CASSPPLAETQYF
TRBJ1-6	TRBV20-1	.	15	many	TGCAGTGCTAGAGGGCGGCCTTTAAACCATTCACCCCTCCACTTT	CSARGRPLNHSPLHF
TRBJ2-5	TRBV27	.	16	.	TGTGCCAGCATTAGGGAGGCAGATAGGATCGAAGAGACCCAGTACTTC	CASIREADRIEETQYF
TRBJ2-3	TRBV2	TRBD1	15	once	TGTGCCAGCATCTTCGGGACAGGGGGCTCTGACACGCAGTATTTT	CASIFGTGGSDTQYF
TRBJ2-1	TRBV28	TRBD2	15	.	TGTGCCAGCAGTCAGACTAGCGGGAGCTGGGATGAGCAGTTCTTC	CASSQTSGSWDEQFF
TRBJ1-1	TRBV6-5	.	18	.	TGTGCCAGCAGTTACTCCGTGAGGCCGGTACGTGTAGAGGTTGAAGCTTTCTTT	CASSYSVRPVRVEVEAFF
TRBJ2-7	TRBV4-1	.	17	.	TGCGCCAGCAGCCAAGTTGTGGCAGGGCCCATTCGGTACGAGCAGTACTTC	CASSQVVAGPIRYEQYF
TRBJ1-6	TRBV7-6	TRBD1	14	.	TGTGCCAGCAGCTTAGTACAGGGGACTTCACCCCTCCACTTT	CASSLVQGTSPLHF
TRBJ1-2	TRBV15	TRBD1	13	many	TGTGCCACCAGCAGGGCTACAGGGGCTGGCTACACCTTC	CATSRATGAGYTF
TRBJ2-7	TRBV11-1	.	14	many	TGTGCCAGCAGCCTCCGGGCCAAGACGACCGAGCAGTACTTC	CASSLRAKTTEQYF
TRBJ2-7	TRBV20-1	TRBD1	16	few	TGCAGTGCCAGGGGACAGGCGGGAACAGCTCACTACGAGCAGTACTTC	CSARGQAGTAHYEQYF
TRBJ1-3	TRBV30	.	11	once	TGTGCCTGGAGTGTACGAAACACCATATATTTT	CAWSVRNTIYF
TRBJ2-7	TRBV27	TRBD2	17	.	TGTGCCAGCAGGATCACAGGGCCACTAGCGGGAGCTTACGAGCAGTACTTC	CASRITGPLAGAYEQYF
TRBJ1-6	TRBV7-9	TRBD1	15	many	TGTGCCAGCAGCCCACAGGGGGCTGGCAATTCACCCCTCCACTTT	CASSPQGAGNSPLHF
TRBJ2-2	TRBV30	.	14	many	TGTGCCTGGAGTGGGGGACGGAACAACGGGGAGCTGTTTTTT	CAWSGGRNNGELFF
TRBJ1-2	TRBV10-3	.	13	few	TGTGCCATCAGCGTCGGACGGAACTATGGCTACACCTTC	CAISVGRNYGYTF
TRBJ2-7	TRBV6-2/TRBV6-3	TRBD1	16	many	TGTGCCAGCAGTTACTTTCGCCGGGACAGGGGTGACGAGCAGTACTTC	CASSYFRRDRGDEQYF
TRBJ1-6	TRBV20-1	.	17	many	TGCAGTGCTAGAAGAGCAATGGGAAGGTCCTATAATTCACCCCTCCACTTT	CSARRAMGRSYNSPLHF
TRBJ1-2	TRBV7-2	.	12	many	TGTGCCAGCAGCTTAAACAGAGATGGCTACACCTTC	CASSLNRDGYTF
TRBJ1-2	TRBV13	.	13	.	TGTGCCAGCAGCTTAGAGCAGGGCAGGTACTACACCTTC	CASSLEQGRYYTF
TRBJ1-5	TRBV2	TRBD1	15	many	TGTGCCAGCAGCTCAACAGGGGGCTTATATCAGCCCCAGCATTTT	CASSSTGGLYQPQHF
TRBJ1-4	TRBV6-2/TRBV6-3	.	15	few	TGTGCCAGCAGTTTCGGAGATGCAACTAATGAAAAACTGTTTTTT	CASSFGDATNEKLFF
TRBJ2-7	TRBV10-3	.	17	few	TGTGCCATCAGTGAGTCAAGGGGAGCTGGGGGCGGCTACGAGCAGTACTTC	CAISESRGAGGGYEQYF
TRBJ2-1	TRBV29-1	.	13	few	TGCAGCGTCCACGGGCGGATGGGTGATGAGCAGTTCTTC	CSVHGRMGDEQFF